A single sample gave rise to the 3 T cell receptor beta chains below, sequenced in a study of blood T cell repertoires in COVID-19. The table came from immunoSEQ multiplex PCR; TCRdb's copy has only in-frame clones and leaves some out. This table holds 200,000 to 250,000 clones, 85% to 90% found once. The sample taken for sequencing was PBMCs or T cells enriched from blood (not recorded which). These receptors originate from a woman aged 45 to 65 in a cohort exposed to, infected with or recovered from COVID-19 (not recorded which).

V gene TRBV7-9 combines with J gene TRBJ1-2; TRBD1 matches at 8 bases. The V gene end was trimmed by 6 bases and the J gene end by 4 bases; junction bases not matched to a gene: 13. This CDR3 has 16 residues. Germline CDR1 reads SEHNR; CDR2 reads FQNEAQ (reference sequence). The chain's CDR3 is CASSSRTGSRAYGYTF. The CDR3 region has the DNA TGTGCCAGCAGTTCGAGGACAGGGAGTCGTGCCTATGGCTACACCTTC.

As regards this clone: Within the sample, other DNA sequences also encode this same CDR3. CDR3 DNA sequence: TGTGCCAGCAGCGTAGACCCGGGCACTGAAGCTTTCTTT. Translating gives CASSVDPGTEAFF. J is TRBJ1-1 and V is TRBV9; no definite D call. The V gene's germline CDR1 is SGDLS and CDR2 YYNGEE. The CDR3 covers 13 residues. The V end was cut by 0 bases, the J end by 4 bases, with 7 bases between.

The CDR3 is CASSEGTVETQYF. The CDR3 region has the DNA TGCGCCAGCAGTGAAGGGACAGTAGAGACCCAGTACTTC. J is TRBJ2-5 and V is TRBV10-1, with 7 bases that match TRBD1. The CDR3 totals 13 residues. V trimming: 3 bases; J trimming: 4 bases; junction bases outside the gene matches: 2. Germline CDR1 is WNHNN and CDR2 is SYGVQD (reference sequence).